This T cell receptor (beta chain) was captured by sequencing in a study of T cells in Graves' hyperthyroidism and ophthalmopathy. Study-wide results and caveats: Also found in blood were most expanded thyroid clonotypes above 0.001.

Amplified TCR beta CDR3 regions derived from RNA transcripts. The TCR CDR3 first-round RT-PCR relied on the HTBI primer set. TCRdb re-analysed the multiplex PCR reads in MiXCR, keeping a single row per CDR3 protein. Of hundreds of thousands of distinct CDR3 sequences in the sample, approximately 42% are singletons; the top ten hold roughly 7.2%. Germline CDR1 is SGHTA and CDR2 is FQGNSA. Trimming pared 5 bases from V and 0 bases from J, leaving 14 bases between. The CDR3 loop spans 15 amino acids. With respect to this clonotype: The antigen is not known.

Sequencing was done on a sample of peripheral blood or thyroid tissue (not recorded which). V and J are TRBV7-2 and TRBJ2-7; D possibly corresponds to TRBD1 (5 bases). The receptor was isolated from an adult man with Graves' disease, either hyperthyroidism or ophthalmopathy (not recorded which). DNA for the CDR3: TGTGCCAGCAGCCCCCTAGGGGCTACCTCCTACGAGCAGTACTTC. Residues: CASSPLGATSYEQYF.